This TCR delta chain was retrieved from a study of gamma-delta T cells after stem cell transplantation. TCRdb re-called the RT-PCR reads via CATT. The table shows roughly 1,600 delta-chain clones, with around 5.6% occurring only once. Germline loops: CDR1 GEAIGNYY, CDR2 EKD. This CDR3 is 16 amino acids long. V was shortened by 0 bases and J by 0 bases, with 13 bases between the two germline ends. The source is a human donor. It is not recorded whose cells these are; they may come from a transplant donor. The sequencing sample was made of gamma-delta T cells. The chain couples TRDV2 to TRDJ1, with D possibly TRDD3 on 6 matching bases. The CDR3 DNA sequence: TGTGCCTGTGACACCGTCGGGGGACCTTACACCGATAAACTCATCTTT. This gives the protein CACDTVGGPYTDKLIF.